The 20 T cell receptor beta chains below come from one sample, sequenced in a study of naive and memory T cell subsets. For these TCRs, the target antigens are not known. Study results and caveats: Possibly reflecting memory cells re-expressing CD45RA, a few larger clonotypes occurred in naive repertoires, especially CD8.

An equimolar mix of two oligonucleotides served as the beta constant-region primer for TRBC1 and TRBC2. The ligated cDNA underwent four PCR rounds using SP2 and nested alpha and beta constant-region primers. TCRdb reanalysed the UMI-ligation and nested PCR reads using MiXCR and keeps one entry per CDR3 protein. The sample holds more than 95,000 distinct CDR3 sequences, 13% to 15% seen once. What was sequenced was naive CD8+ T cells from blood. These receptors were obtained from a human donor in good health.

V gene TRBV11-1 combines with J gene TRBJ1-2; no definite D call. V lost 5 bases to trimming and J lost 5 bases, with 9 bases between them. This CDR3 spans 12 amino acids. Germline CDR1 and CDR2: SGHAT and FQDESV (reference sequence). The CDR3 here is CASSPDFYGYTF. The CDR3 bases are TGTGCCAGCAGCCCCGATTTTTATGGCTACACCTTC.

V usage is TRBV28 and J usage is TRBJ2-7; perhaps TRBD2 as D (7 bases). CDR1 is MDHEN and CDR2 is SYDVKM in the germline V gene. The germline V and J ends were trimmed by 5 bases and 5 bases, with 13 bases remaining between them. The CDR3 has 13 amino acids. In DNA form, the CDR3 reads TGTGCCAGCAGTGCGGGGGCCGGGAACGAGCAGTACTTC. Translation gives CASSAGAGNEQYF. The full variable domain, with the rest looked up from reference TRBV28 and TRBJ2-7, is DVKVTQSSRYLVKRTGEKVFLECVQDMDHENMFWYRQDPGLGLRLIYFSYDVKMKEKGDIPEGYSVSREKKERFSLILESASTNQTSMYLCASSAGAGNEQYFGPGTRLTVT.

The rearrangement joins TRBV12-3 or TRBV12-4 to TRBJ2-7, with D perhaps matching TRBD1 (5 bases). The CDR3 covers 15 residues. Trimming removed 6 bases at V and 0 bases at J, with 15 bases between. CDR3 loop: CASSPTEASSYEQYF. The CDR3, as DNA: TGTGCCAGCAGCCCGACAGAGGCTAGCTCCTACGAGCAGTACTTC.

In this sample, this clonotype turned up many times. V usage is TRBV27 and J usage is TRBJ2-2; no firm D call. V was clipped by 7 bases and J by 7 bases, with 13 bases between them. Per germline, CDR1 MNHEY and CDR2 SMNVEV (reference sequence). The CDR3 extends over 13 amino acids. In DNA form, the CDR3 reads TGTGCCAGCACCACGATAGTGGGCGGGGAGCTGTTTTTT. Protein product: CASTTIVGGELFF.

The J gene is TRBJ1-4, the V gene TRBV4-3; D gene unclear. Trimming took 5 bases from V and 0 from J, leaving 13 bases between them. The CDR3 totals 16 residues. CDR1 LGHNA and CDR2 YSLEER come from the germline V gene. CDR3 amino acids: CASSERAGSTNEKLFF. For the CDR3, the DNA is TGCGCCAGCAGCGAGAGAGCGGGTTCAACTAATGAAAAACTGTTTTTT.

This clonotype has just a few counts. CDR3 in amino acids: CATSNRGATDTQYF. The CDR3 DNA follows: TGTGCCACCAGCAACAGGGGGGCTACAGATACGCAGTATTTT. The V gene is TRBV15, the J gene TRBJ2-3, with 8 bases identical to TRBD1. The ends lost 4 bases at V and 3 bases at J; junction bases unmatched: 3. Germline V CDR1 and CDR2: LNHNV, YYDKDF (reference sequence). CDR3 length: 14 residues.

This clonotype was counted only a few times. This chain joins TRBV28 and TRBJ1-1, with D perhaps TRBD1 (5 bases). The CDR3 length is 14 residues. From germline, CDR1 is MDHEN and CDR2 SYDVKM. Trimming removed 8 bases at V and 2 bases at J, with 15 bases between. The CDR3 DNA follows: TGTGCCAGCGAAGATATCGGGGGAAACACTGAAGCTTTCTTT. It is translated as CASEDIGGNTEAFF.

This clonotype was counted a few times. This chain joins TRBV12-3 or TRBV12-4 and TRBJ2-7; TRBD2 is a possible D gene (6 bases). The ends were cut back, 6 bases at V and 2 bases at J, with 11 bases in the middle. The CDR3 contains 13 residues. The CDR3 protein is CASSPGLPYEQYF. As DNA, the CDR3 is TGTGCCAGCAGCCCAGGACTACCCTACGAGCAGTACTTC.

This clonotype has ten or more counts. The chain's CDR3 is CASSQGPVRTEAFF. The CDR3 DNA follows: TGCGCCAGCAGCCAAGGCCCTGTTAGGACTGAAGCTTTCTTT. The chain is built from TRBV4-3 and TRBJ1-1, with no clear D. V shed 1 base and J shed 5 bases, with 11 bases lying between them. This CDR3 is built from 14 residues. Per germline, CDR1 LGHNA and CDR2 YSLEER.

The chain carries TRBV20-1 and TRBJ1-2; 7 bases align to TRBD1. Germline V gene lookup returns CDR1 DFQATT and CDR2 SNEGSKA (reference sequence). V shed 6 bases and J 4 bases; nucleotides not matched to a gene: 2. The CDR3 runs to 11 residues. The CDR3 loop is CSARDSYGYTF. The DNA of the CDR3 is TGCAGTGCACGGGACAGCTATGGCTACACCTTC.

The chain carries TRBV7-9 and TRBJ2-1; the D is unclear. The CDR3 runs 12 residues. Trimming took 5 bases from V and 5 from J, leaving 7 bases between them. Germline CDR1 SEHNR, CDR2 FQNEAQ (reference sequence). The CDR3, as DNA: TGTGCCAGCAGCCACCCCCACAATGAGCAGTTCTTC. Translated, it gives CASSHPHNEQFF.

This clonotype was seen repeatedly, ten times or more. The CDR3 spells CASSLAPGQGIDTQYF. CDR3 DNA sequence: TGTGCCAGCAGCTTAGCCCCGGGACAGGGGATAGATACGCAGTATTTT. This sequence joins TRBV11-1 and TRBJ2-3, with TRBD1 identical over 10 bases. This CDR3 region has 16 residues. J was trimmed by 5 bases and V by 0 bases; bases with no gene match: 5. Germline CDR1 reads SGHAT; CDR2 reads FQDESV (reference sequence).

Ten or more counts support this clonotype. The chain links TRBV7-3 to TRBJ2-1; tentative D call: TRBD1 (6 bases). The CDR3 has 18 amino acids. V lost 2 bases and J lost 5, with 22 bases in between. Germline-derived CDR1 and CDR2 are SGHTA and FQGTGA. The CDR3 bases are TGTGCCAGCAGCTTAGTTGGGGGCTCCAGCGTCCCGAACAATGAGCAGTTCTTC. It specifies CASSLVGGSSVPNNEQFF.

This clonotype was counted a few times. The V call is TRBV29-1, the J call TRBJ1-1; D may be TRBD1 (5 bases). The germline V and J ends were trimmed by 6 bases and 3 bases, with 11 bases remaining between them. From germline, CDR1 is SQVTM and CDR2 ANQGSEA. The CDR3 covers 12 residues. CDR3 loop: CSVWQGDTEAFF. The CDR3 nucleotides read TGCAGCGTCTGGCAGGGAGACACTGAAGCTTTCTTT.

The table lists this clonotype with many counts. V gene TRBV12-3 or TRBV12-4 combines with J gene TRBJ1-5, with D maybe TRBD1 (5 bases). This CDR3 is built from 16 residues. Trimming took off 2 bases at V and 6 bases at J, with 17 bases between the two ends. CDR3 nucleotides: TGTGCCAGCAGTTTATCTCGGGAGGGGAGAGGTCAGCCCCAGCATTTT. Translating gives CASSLSREGRGQPQHF.

This clonotype was observed a handful of times. This rearrangement joins TRBV20-1 to TRBJ2-7; weak D call: TRBD2 (5 bases). Between the trimmed V and J ends, which lost 4 bases and 7 bases, there was a span of 17 bases. Germline assignment: CDR1 DFQATT and CDR2 SNEGSKA (reference sequence). The CDR3 runs to 13 residues. The CDR3 bases are TGCAGTGCTAAGAGGGCCAATTCGGGGGAGCAGTACTTC. This encodes CSAKRANSGEQYF.

This clonotype has just a few counts. The chain joins TRBV6-6 to TRBJ1-4, with TRBD1 identical over 8 bases. V lost 4 bases to trimming and J lost 8 bases; unmatched junction nucleotides: 6. CDR1 is MNHNY, CDR2 SVGAGI, per germline (reference sequence). The length of the CDR3 is 14 residues. CDR3 sequence: CASSSGQGGEKLFF. CDR3 nucleotides: TGTGCCAGCAGTTCCGGACAGGGAGGGGAAAAACTGTTTTTT.

The chain recombines TRBV9 with TRBJ1-6; possible D gene TRBD1, 5 bases. V lost 4 bases and J lost 4, with 21 bases in between. The germline CDR1 and CDR2 sequences are SGDLS and YYNGEE. The CDR3 spans 18 residues. CDR3 in amino acids: CASSTGAGGGTYNSPLHF. The CDR3 DNA reads TGTGCCAGCAGCACCGGTGCGGGGGGGGGGACGTATAATTCACCCCTCCACTTT. Complete variable domain (other parts from reference TRBV9 and TRBJ1-6): DSGVTQTPKHLITATGQRVTLRCSPRSGDLSVYWYQQSLDQGLQFLIQYYNGEERAKGNILERFSAQQFPDLHSELNLSSLELGDSALYFCASSTGAGGGTYNSPLHFGNGTRLTVT.

The DNA of the CDR3 is TGTGCCAGCAGTGACTTCGCGCTAAGCACAGATACGCAGTATTTT. It specifies CASSDFALSTDTQYF. The chain uses TRBV2 and TRBJ2-3; D is undetermined. Per the germline V gene, CDR1 is SNHLY and CDR2 is FYNNEI. CDR3 length equals 15 residues. The V gene lost 3 bases and the J gene lost 0 bases, with 10 bases spanning the gap. Full variable domain (missing parts from reference TRBV2 and TRBJ2-3): EPEVTQTPSHQVTQMGQEVILRCVPISNHLYFYWYRQILGQKVEFLVSFYNNEISEKSEIFDDQFSVERPDGSNFTLKIRSTKLEDSAMYFCASSDFALSTDTQYFGPGTRLTVL.

This clonotype occurred many times. The chain has TRBV4-3 and TRBJ2-7; a weak D match, TRBD2 (6 bases). CDR3 size: 15 residues. Germline assignment: CDR1 LGHNA and CDR2 YSLEER. Trimming removed 0 bases at V and 0 bases at J, with 9 bases between. In DNA, the CDR3 is TGCGCCAGCAGCCAAGATAGCGGCAGCTCCTACGAGCAGTACTTC. Encoded protein: CASSQDSGSSYEQYF.